This T cell receptor beta chain stems from a study of blood T cell repertoires in COVID-19. In the study overall: COVID-19 samples collected from the United States, Italy and Spain covered acute and convalescent phases. T cells, B-cell-depleted T cells, or PBMCs provided the cDNA or gDNA that served as material.

Methods used by the authors: Using reference gene primer amplification, nucleated cell counts were estimated. Clones were read by immunoSEQ multiplex PCR, and TCRdb kept only the in-frame ones, dropping some. V and J calls and clone size follow that table, whereas D and trimming were derived from the DNA. The sample shows 150,000 to 200,000 clones, 75% to 90% of them seen only once. Trimming shortened V by 0 bases and J by 0 bases, and 14 bases separated the two germline ends. This CDR3 region has 17 residues. The germline V gene encodes CDR1 MRHNA and CDR2 SNTAGT. The table lists this clone with a count of one.

Sequencing used peripheral blood. This receptor was taken from a woman between 55 and 75 years old with acute or convalescent COVID-19. The gene calls are TRBV6-4 and TRBJ1-1; D might be TRBD1 (5 bases). CDR3 bases: TGTGCCAGCAGTGACTCGAGGAGGGGACGGATGAACACTGAAGCTTTCTTT. Amino acids: CASSDSRRGRMNTEAFF.